The rows below give T cell receptor beta chains drawn from one sample of a study of blood T cell repertoires in COVID-19. Method: immunoSEQ multiplex PCR; TCRdb's copy keeps in-frame clones and lacks some. The table shows about 150,000 clones, with 70% to 85% occurring only once. Sample: peripheral blood. These TCRs come from a woman aged 45-65 years with acute or convalescent COVID-19. Both conserved end residues are part of each CDR3.

V,CDR3
TRBV3-1/TRBV3-2,CASSRLRGPQHF
TRBV7-9,CASNPPGLARNEQFF
TRBV19,CASKQGAGEQYF
TRBV3-1/TRBV3-2,CASSQGGSNTEAFF
TRBV11-2,CASSVPTGKGQETQYF
TRBV28,CASSLYTYEQYF
TRBV10-3,CATGQGSYEQYF
TRBV18,CASSPRALGGDNQPQHF
TRBV5-5,CASSRGGSQPQHF
TRBV18,CASSPGGQGARWAGYTF
TRBV6-5,CATLAGGSVNEQFF
TRBV28,CASRKTGKNTEAFF
TRBV10-2,CASSGLGQGTHGYTF
TRBV3-1/TRBV3-2,CASSLRWGLAGAIDGANVLTF
TRBV10-1,CASSGGSGANVLTF
TRBV6-1,CASSEGMRPQHF
TRBV7-2,CASSLDSGQSKAQYF
TRBV4-3,CASSPWLGQNTEAFF
TRBV7-2,CASSLGLRTDTQYF
TRBV18,CASSPPNKPNEKLFF
TRBV30,CAWRRDSGRVLGCIQYF
TRBV6-5,CASSYLRQGNEKLFF
TRBV2,CASSEANVRVRRNQPQHF
TRBV19,CASSIGHRGEQFF
TRBV28,CASLSEGFTGELFF
TRBV7-2,CASSLGTGGNYGYTF
TRBV28,CASSGGQGLNTEAFF
TRBV13,CASSYQGARSPLHF